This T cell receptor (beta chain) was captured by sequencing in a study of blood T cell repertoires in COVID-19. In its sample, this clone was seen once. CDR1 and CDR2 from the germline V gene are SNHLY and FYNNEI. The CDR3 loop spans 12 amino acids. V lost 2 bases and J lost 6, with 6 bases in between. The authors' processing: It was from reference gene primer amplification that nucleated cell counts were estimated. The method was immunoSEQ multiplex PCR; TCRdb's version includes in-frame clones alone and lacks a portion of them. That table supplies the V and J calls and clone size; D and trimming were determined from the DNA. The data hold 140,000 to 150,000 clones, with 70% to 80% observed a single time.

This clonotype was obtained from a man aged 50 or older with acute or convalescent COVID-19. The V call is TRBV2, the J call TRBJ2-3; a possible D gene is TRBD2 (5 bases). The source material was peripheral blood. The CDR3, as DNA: TGTGCCAGCAGTGAACGGAGGGATACGCAGTATTTT. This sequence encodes CASSERRDTQYF.